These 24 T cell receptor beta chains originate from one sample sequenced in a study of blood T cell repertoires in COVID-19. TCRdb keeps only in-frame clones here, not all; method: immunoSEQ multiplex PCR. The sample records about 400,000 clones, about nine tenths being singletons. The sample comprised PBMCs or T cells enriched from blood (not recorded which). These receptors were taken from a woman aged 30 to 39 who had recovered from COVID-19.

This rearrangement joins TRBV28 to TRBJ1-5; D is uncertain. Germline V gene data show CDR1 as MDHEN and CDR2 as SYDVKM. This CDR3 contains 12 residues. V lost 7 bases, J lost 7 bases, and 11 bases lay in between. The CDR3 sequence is CASTQSGQPQHF. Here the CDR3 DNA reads TGTGCCAGCACCCAATCGGGGCAGCCCCAGCATTTT.

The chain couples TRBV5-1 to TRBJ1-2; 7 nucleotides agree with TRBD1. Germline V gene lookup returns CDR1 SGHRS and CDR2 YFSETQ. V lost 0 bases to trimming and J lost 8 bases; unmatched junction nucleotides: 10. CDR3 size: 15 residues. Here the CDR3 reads CASSLADGQVGGYTF. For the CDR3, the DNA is TGCGCCAGCAGCTTGGCCGACGGACAGGTGGGCGGCTACACCTTC.

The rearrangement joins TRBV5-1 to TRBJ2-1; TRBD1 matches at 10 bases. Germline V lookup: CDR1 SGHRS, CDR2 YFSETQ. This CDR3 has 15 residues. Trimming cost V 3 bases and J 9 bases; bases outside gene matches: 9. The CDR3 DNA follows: TGCGCCAGCAGCTGGGCCGGGACAGGGGAAGGTGAGCAGTTCTTC. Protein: CASSWAGTGEGEQFF.

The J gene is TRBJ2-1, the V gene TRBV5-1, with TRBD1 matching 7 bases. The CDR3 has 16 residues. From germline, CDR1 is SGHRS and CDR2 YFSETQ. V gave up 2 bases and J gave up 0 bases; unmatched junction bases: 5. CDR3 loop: CASSLTGTVSYNEQFF. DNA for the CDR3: TGCGCCAGCAGCTTAACCGGGACAGTCTCCTACAATGAGCAGTTCTTC. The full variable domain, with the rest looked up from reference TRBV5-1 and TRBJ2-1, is KAGVTQTPRYLIKTRGQQVTLSCSPISGHRSVSWYQQTPGQGLQFLFEYFSETQRNKGNFPGRFSGRQFSNSRSEMNVSTLELGDSALYLCASSLTGTVSYNEQFFGPGTRLTVL.

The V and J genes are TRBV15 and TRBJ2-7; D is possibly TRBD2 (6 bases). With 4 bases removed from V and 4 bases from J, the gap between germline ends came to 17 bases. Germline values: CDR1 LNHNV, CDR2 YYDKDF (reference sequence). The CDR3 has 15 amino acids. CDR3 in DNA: TGTGCCACCAGCACGGCTAGCGCAAGTGGGTACGAGCAGTACTTC. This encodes CATSTASASGYEQYF.

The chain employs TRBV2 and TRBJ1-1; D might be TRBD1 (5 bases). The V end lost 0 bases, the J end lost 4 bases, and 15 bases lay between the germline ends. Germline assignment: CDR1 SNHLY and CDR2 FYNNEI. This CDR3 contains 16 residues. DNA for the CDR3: TGTGCCAGCAGTGAAGCGCTTCCGGGGGGGTCCACTGAAGCTTTCTTT. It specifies CASSEALPGGSTEAFF.

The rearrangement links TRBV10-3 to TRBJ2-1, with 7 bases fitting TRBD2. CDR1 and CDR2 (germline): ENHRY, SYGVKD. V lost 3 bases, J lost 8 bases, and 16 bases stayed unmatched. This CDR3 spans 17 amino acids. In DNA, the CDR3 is TGTGCCATCAGTGAAAGTTCTCCGGGACTAACCTCGCATGAGCAGTTCTTC. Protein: CAISESSPGLTSHEQFF.

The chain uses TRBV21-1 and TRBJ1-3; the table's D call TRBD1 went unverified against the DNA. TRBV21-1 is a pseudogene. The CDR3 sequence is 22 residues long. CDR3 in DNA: TGTGCCAGCAGCGACCTTCACCCGGACAGACCTTTTATTTCCCGATCTGGAAACACCATATATTTT. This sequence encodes CASSDLHPDRPFISRSGNTIYF.

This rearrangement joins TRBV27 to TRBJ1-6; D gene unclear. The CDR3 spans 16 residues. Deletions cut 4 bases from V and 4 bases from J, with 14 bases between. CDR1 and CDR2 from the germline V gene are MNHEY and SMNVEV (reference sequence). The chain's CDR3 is CASSSPGGRYNSPLHF. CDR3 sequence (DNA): TGTGCCAGCAGTTCTCCGGGAGGGAGATATAATTCACCCCTCCACTTT.

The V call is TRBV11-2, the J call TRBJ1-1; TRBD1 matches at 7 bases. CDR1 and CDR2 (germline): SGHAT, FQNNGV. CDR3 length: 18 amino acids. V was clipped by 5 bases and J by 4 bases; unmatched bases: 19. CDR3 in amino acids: CASSLIRFVQGEVTEAFF. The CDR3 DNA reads TGTGCCAGCAGCCTAATAAGGTTTGTGCAGGGGGAAGTCACTGAAGCTTTCTTT.

The CDR3 reads CASSYSRGVGEKLFF. In nucleotides, the CDR3 is TGTGCCAGCAGTTACTCGCGCGGGGTAGGGGAAAAACTGTTTTTT. The J gene is TRBJ1-4, the V gene TRBV6-5; D gene ambiguous. Trimming took off 0 bases at V and 8 bases at J, with 13 bases between the two ends. Germline lookup yields CDR1 MNHEY and CDR2 SVGAGI. The CDR3 extends over 15 amino acids.

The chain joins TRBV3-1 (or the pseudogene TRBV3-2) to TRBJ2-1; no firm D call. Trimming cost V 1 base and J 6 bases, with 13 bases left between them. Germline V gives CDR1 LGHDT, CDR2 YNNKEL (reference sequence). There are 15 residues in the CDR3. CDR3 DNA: TGTGCCAGCAGCCAAGTACAGACCTCGGCCAATGAGCAGTTCTTC. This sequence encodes CASSQVQTSANEQFF.

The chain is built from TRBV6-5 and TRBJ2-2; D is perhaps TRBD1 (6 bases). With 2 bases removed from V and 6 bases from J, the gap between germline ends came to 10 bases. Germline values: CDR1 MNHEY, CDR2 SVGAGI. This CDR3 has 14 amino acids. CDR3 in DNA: TGTGCCAGCAGTTACAGTACAGGGTCCGGGGAGCTGTTTTTT. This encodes CASSYSTGSGELFF.

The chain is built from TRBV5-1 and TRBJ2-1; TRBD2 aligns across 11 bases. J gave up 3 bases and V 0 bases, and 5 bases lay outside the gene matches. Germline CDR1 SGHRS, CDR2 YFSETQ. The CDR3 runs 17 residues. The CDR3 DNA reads TGCGCCAGCAGCTTGGGCCCCGGGACTAGCGGCTACAATGAGCAGTTCTTC. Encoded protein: CASSLGPGTSGYNEQFF. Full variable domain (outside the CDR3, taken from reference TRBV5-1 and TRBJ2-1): KAGVTQTPRYLIKTRGQQVTLSCSPISGHRSVSWYQQTPGQGLQFLFEYFSETQRNKGNFPGRFSGRQFSNSRSEMNVSTLELGDSALYLCASSLGPGTSGYNEQFFGPGTRLTVL.

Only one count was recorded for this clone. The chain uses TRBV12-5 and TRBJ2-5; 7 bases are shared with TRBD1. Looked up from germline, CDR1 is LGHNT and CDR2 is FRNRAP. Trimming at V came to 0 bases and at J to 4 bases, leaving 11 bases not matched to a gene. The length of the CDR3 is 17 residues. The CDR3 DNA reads TGTGCTAGTGGTTTGGTAGTAGGGGGCGTCGGTAGAGAGACCCAGTACTTC. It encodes CASGLVVGGVGRETQYF.

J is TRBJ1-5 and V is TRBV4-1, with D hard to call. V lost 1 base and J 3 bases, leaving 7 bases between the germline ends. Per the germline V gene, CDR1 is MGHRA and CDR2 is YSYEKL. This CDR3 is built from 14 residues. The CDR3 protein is CASSQGLFNQPQHF. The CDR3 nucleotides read TGCGCCAGCAGCCAAGGACTGTTCAATCAGCCCCAGCATTTT.

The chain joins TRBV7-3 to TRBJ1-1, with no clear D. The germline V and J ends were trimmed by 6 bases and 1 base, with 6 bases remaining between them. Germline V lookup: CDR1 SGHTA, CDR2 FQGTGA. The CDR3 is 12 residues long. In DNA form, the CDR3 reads TGTGCCAGCAGGGCAGGGAACACTGAAGCTTTCTTT. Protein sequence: CASRAGNTEAFF.

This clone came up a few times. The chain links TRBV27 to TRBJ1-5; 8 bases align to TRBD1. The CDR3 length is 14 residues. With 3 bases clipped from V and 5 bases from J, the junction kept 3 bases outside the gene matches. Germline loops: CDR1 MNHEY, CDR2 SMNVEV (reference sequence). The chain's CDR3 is CASSLTGADQPQHF. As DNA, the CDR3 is TGTGCCAGCAGTTTGACAGGGGCGGATCAGCCCCAGCATTTT.

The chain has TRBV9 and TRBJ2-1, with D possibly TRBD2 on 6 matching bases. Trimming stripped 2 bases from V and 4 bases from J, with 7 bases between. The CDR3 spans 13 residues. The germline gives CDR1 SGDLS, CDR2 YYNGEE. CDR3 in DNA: TGTGCCAGCAGCGTCGGGACTTACAATGAGCAGTTCTTC. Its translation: CASSVGTYNEQFF.

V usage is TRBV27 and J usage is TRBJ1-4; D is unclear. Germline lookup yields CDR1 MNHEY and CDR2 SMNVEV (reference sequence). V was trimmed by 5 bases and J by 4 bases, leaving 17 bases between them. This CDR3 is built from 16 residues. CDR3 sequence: CASSSRRGQGNEKLFF. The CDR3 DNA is TGTGCCAGCAGTAGTCGGCGGGGTCAAGGTAATGAAAAACTGTTTTTT.

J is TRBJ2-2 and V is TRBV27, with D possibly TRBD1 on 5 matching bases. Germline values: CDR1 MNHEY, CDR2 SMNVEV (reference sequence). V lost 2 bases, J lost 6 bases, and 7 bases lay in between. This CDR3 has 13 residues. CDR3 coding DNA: TGTGCCAGCAGTTTAGCAGGGTCCGGGGAGCTGTTTTTT. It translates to CASSLAGSGELFF.

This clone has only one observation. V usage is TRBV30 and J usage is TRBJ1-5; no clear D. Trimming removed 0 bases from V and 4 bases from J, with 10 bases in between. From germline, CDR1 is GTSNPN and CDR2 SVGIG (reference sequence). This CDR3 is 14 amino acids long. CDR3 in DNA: TGTGCCTGGAGTGTTAGCCAGAGGAATCAGCCCCAGCATTTT. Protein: CAWSVSQRNQPQHF.

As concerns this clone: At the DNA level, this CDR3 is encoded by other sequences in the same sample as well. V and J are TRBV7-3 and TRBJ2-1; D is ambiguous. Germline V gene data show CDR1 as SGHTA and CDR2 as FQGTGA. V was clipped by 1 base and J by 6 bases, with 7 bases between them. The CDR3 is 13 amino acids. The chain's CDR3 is CASSLNSGNEQFF. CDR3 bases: TGTGCCAGCAGCTTAAACTCGGGCAATGAGCAGTTCTTC.

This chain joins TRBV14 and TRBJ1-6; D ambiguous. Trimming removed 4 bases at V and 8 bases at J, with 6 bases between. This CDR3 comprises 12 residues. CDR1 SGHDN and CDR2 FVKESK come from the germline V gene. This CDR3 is CASSRRDSPLHF. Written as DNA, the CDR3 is TGTGCCAGCAGCCGCCGAGATTCACCCCTCCACTTT.